This T cell receptor beta chain was profiled in a study of shared clonotypes between healthy human individuals (dated by TCRdb to the early 2020s). Regarding the study in general: The cohort comprised a couple of women and a few men aged 18 to 49 years. To increase sequencing depth and limit assay-specific biases, TCR repertoire library preparation and sequencing were carried out by different laboratories using diverse techniques. For each donor, three plates each were used for CD4 naive and CD4 memory, two plates were used for CD8 naive, and one plate was used for CD8 memory. Each donor's leukapheresis produced roughly between roughly 0.85 and 9.5 billion PBMCs. To estimate repertoire size and how much clonotypes are shared between individuals, the study performed deep sequencing of blood TCR repertoires from 4 to 6 healthy adults.

TCR CDR3 regions were amplified from genomic DNA by multiplex PCR using the deep immunoSEQ assay. Extracted genomic DNA from each cell subset was distributed evenly across all wells of several immunoSEQ 96-well plates, and each plate was treated as a replicate. For sorted subsets, about 200 ng genomic DNA, equal to approximately 30,000 T cell genomes, was loaded into each replicate PCR. Purified libraries were quantified with a Qubit 3.0 fluorometer, sized on a Bioanalyzer 2100, and re-quantified with the KAPA Library Quantification kit. A separate single-read 150-cycle Illumina NextSeq 550 flow cell was used to sequence each immunoSEQ 96-well plate. The paper's data handling went like this. The immunoSEQ output contained only junctional sequences without quality scores, so filtering could not match that applied to full-length reads. To assign V/J genes and CDR3, sequences were annotated using PyIR, a Python wrapper for IgBLAST v1.9, with IMGT germline references. Reads were removed for weak V/J assignments (E-value above 1e-6), missing CDR3, stop codons, out-of-frame junctions, or ambiguous translated residues. V3J clonotypes were defined as sequences sharing an identical inferred V gene, J gene, and CDR3 amino acid sequence. Percentage overlap between repertoires was computed as shared unique clonotypes divided by the size of the smaller repertoire. Three approaches were used to assess repertoire richness: RTK rarefaction, the Chao1 estimator, and Recon v2.1 estimates of unobserved clonotypes. OLGA was used to compute generation probabilities for all TCRbeta clonotypes that the gDNA method yielded from a handful of donors. As stored in TCRdb, this immuneACCESS dataset retains in-frame rearrangements with V and J assigned. A fraction of the clones does not appear; measured against another copy, unresolved V genes explain less than half of the discrepancy, and the remainder lacks a known reason. The DNA was the basis for D and trimming; V, J and clone size are from that table. The sample table holds around 2,100,000 clones, of which about 95% were seen once. The ten largest account for approximately 1% of the sample.

This clone occurred once. The specificity of this receptor is unknown. Qualities for individual bases were not recorded, and no much larger clone is one base off. Overall study outcomes, separate from this receptor: Estimated clonotype richness was generally larger for naive than for memory subsets. Sampling was restricted to blood, and TCR repertoires in tissues likely differ from the TCR repertoires found in blood. Compared with non-shared clonotypes, the clonotypes found in all four sorted-subset donors had higher generation probabilities. Across a handful of donors, 5% to 6% of naive CD4, approximately 3.5% of naive CD8, roughly 2.2% of memory CD4, and about 0.44% of memory CD8 clonotypes were shared. Pairwise subsampling indicated that sequencing depth was expected to affect the degree of clonotype sharing among donors. Because the study included only a small number of donors, the genetic and exposure-history diversity represented was limited. Incomplete sequencing was indicated by rarefaction of sorted-subset datasets, despite the large sequencing depth.

For CDR1 and CDR2, the germline V gene lists WSHSY and SAAADI. After removal of 6 bases from V and 3 bases from J, the junction retains 6 bases not matched to a gene. The CDR3, cysteine through phenylalanine, is 14 amino acids long. Solely the CDR3 DNA is kept, with 42 bases framed from the first base. CD8 naive samples consisted of CD45RO-negative cells that were positively selected for CCR7, yielding a CD45RA+CCR7+ population without TemRA cells. Donors were healthy HIV-negative adults with no recently reported acute infections or vaccinations. Every donor was a Caucasian adult living in Nashville, Tennessee, USA. Blood was collected by leukapheresis, and PBMCs were isolated by Ficoll-Histopaque density gradient centrifugation and then cryopreserved in liquid nitrogen vapor phase. Analytical flow cytometry was used to check the purity and quantity of every magnetically sorted T cell population. Each sorted fraction had its genomic DNA isolated and then quantified by UV absorbance on a Nanodrop 2000c.

Sequencing input: naive CD8+ T cells sorted from blood. Explained via the paper, the cell subset or site label denotes: CD45RA+CCR7+. This clonotype originated in a young man in good health. The chain links TRBV10-2 with TRBJ2-7, with 9 bases matching TRBD1. The sequenced DNA is TGCGCCAGCAGCCTAAAGGGACAGGGCTACGAGCAGTACTTC. Protein translation: CASSLKGQGYEQYF.